This TCR beta chain comes out of a study of vaccination effects on CD4 cells after COVID-19. Findings and caveats of the study: Pronounced clonal contraction occurred in clones induced by infection and by vaccine late after vaccination. Few convalescent patients were included, and no early post-infection timepoints were sampled.

For this clone: The antigen remains unidentified.

Only in-frame clones appear in the TCRdb table, and some are missing; sequencing was by immunoSEQ multiplex PCR. Of around 31,000 clones detected, roughly 63% appear once; the ten largest clones hold 25% to 30%. In germline, CDR1 is GTSNPN, CDR2 SVGIG (reference sequence). V gave up 3 bases and J gave up 5 bases; unmatched junction bases: 9. The CDR3 covers 14 residues. Sequencing followed a ViraFEST assay step that expanded antigen-specific CD4+ T cells with viral peptide pools. Culture lasted about nine days before CD4+ T cell isolation. None of these healthy vaccinees had been infected with SARS-CoV-2 before vaccination. IL-2 medium took the place of half the medium on both days 3 and 7.

Sequencing was performed on CD4+ T cells from PBMCs cultured with HCoV-229E spike peptides, taken before COVID-19 vaccination. The rearrangement uses TRBV30 and TRBJ2-5; 7 bases agree with TRBD1. This TCR was recovered from a human donor who received a COVID-19 vaccine. CDR3 bases: TGTGCCTGGAGGTTGACAGGGAGCCTGGAGACCCAGTACTTC. Its translation is CAWRLTGSLETQYF.